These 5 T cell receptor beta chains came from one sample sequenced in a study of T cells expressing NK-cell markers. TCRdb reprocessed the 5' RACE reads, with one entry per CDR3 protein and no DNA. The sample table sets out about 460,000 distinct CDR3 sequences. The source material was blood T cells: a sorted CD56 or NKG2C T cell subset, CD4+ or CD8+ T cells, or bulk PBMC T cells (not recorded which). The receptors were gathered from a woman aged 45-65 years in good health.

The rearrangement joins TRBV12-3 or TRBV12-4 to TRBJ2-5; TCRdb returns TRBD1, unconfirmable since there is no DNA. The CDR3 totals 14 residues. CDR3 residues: CASSLNRRVETQYF.

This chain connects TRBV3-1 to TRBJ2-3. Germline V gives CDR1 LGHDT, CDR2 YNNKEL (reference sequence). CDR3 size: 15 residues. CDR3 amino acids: CASSQTPASMYTQYF.

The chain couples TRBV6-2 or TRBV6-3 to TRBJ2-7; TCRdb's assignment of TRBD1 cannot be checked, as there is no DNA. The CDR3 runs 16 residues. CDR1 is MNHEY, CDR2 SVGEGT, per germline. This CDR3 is CASSYSKGRASYEQYF.

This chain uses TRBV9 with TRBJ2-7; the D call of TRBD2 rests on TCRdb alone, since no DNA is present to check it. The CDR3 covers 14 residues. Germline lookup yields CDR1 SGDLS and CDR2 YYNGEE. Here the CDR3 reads CASSVDLAGREQYF.

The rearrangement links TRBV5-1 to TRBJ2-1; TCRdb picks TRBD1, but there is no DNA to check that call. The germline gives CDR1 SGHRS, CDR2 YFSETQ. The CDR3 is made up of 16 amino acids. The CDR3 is CASSLGATSAANEQFF.